Here is one T cell receptor (beta chain) with its context. From germline, CDR1 is LGHDT and CDR2 YNNKEL (reference sequence). This CDR3 is 15 amino acids long. After removal of 1 base from V and 0 bases from J, the junction contained 2 bases not matched to a gene. Extraction of total RNA produced a minimum of 6 micrograms from each sample. The use of a sample-barcoded 5' primer and a J-beta primer mix characterized a second PCR of roughly 6 to 11 cycles. TCRdb ran MiXCR on the 5' RACE reads and lists one entry per CDR3 protein. The table includes 1.4 million to 1.5 million distinct CDR3 sequences, around 42% detected once. The data were obtained in a study of blood T cells in healthy people across ages.

The source material was blood. This sequence was found in a woman aged 18 to 35 in good health. The chain joins TRBV3-1 to TRBJ1-2, with 7 bases identical to TRBD1. CDR3: CASSQGGQPNYGYTF. CDR3 nucleotides: TGTGCCAGCAGCCAAGGGGGACAGCCTAACTATGGCTACACCTTC.